Presented here are 4 T cell receptor beta chains from one specimen sequenced in a study of cytomegalovirus exposure and HLA in healthy donors (dated by TCRdb to the late 2010s). The library was obtained by the immunoSEQ multiplex PCR assay. A mixture of 60 forward primers for TCR Vbeta segments and 13 reverse primers for TCR Jbeta segments was used in the multiplex PCR. Sourced from immuneACCESS, this table was stored by TCRdb with only in-frame sequences that have V and J called. A share of the clones is absent; for the studies checked, an unresolved V gene accounts for under half, and the remainder has no known explanation. For this sample there are about 150,000 clones; 75% appear just once. The top ten constitute around 7% of the sample. The sequencing sample was made of PBMCs. Every receptor here comes from a man aged 25 to 40 in good health and CMV-seronegative.

The chain has TRBV5-5 and TRBJ1-2; tentative D call: TRBD1 (5 bases). The V end was cut by 0 bases, the J end by 8 bases, with 8 bases between. Germline CDR1 and CDR2: SGHKS and YYEKEE (reference sequence). This CDR3 comprises 12 residues. CDR3 in DNA: TGTGCCAGCAGCTTGGCAGGGCACGGCTACACCTTC. Its protein is CASSLAGHGYTF.

The chain recombines TRBV29-1 with TRBJ1-1, with a weak D call TRBD1 (5 bases). This CDR3 spans 14 amino acids. CDR1 is SQVTM, CDR2 ANQGSEA, per germline. The V end lost 5 bases, the J end lost 1 base, and 14 bases lay between the germline ends. CDR3 DNA sequence: TGCAGCGTTACCGCCGGGGGGGGGAACACTGAAGCTTTCTTT. This translates into CSVTAGGGNTEAFF.

CDR3 protein: CASSLIASGGANEQFF. The CDR3 nucleotides read TGTGCCAGCAGCTTAATAGCTAGCGGGGGGGCCAATGAGCAGTTCTTC. J is TRBJ2-1 and V is TRBV7-8, with TRBD2 identical over 12 bases. Germline V gene data show CDR1 as SGHVS and CDR2 as FQNEAQ. After removal of 2 bases from V and 6 bases from J, the junction contained 5 bases not matched to a gene. This CDR3 comprises 16 residues.

This clone appeared a single time. The chain has TRBV28 and TRBJ1-2, with TRBD1 as a possible D gene (5 bases). V gave up 3 bases and J gave up 8 bases, with 16 bases separating them. The germline CDR1 and CDR2 sequences are MDHEN and SYDVKM. CDR3 length: 14 residues. The CDR3 nucleotides are TGTGCCAGCAGTTTTGGGCAGGGCCCGCGAGGCTACACCTTC. Translating gives CASSFGQGPRGYTF.